This TCR beta chain was obtained from a study of shared clonotypes between healthy human individuals. Clones were sequenced by immunoSEQ multiplex PCR, and TCRdb holds only the in-frame ones, with some missing. The sample contains 2 million to 2.5 million clones, 93% of which appear only once. Donors, healthy HIV-negative adults, lacked recent acute infections or vaccinations. Germline lookup yields CDR1 MDHEN and CDR2 SYDVKM. The ends were cut back, 6 bases at V and 5 bases at J, with 14 bases in the middle. The CDR3 runs to 14 residues. The receptor comes from a man aged 18 to 30 in good health. Some clones in this sample may be carry-over from other donors' samples. This sequence joins TRBV28 and TRBJ1-5, with a possible D match to TRBD1 (6 bases). The sample consisted of naive CD4+ T cells from PBMCs. This sample's subset: CD45RA+ positively selected. CDR3 in DNA: TGTGCCAGCAGAGGGGGACGGATGTATCAGCCCCAGCATTTT. As protein: CASRGGRMYQPQHF.